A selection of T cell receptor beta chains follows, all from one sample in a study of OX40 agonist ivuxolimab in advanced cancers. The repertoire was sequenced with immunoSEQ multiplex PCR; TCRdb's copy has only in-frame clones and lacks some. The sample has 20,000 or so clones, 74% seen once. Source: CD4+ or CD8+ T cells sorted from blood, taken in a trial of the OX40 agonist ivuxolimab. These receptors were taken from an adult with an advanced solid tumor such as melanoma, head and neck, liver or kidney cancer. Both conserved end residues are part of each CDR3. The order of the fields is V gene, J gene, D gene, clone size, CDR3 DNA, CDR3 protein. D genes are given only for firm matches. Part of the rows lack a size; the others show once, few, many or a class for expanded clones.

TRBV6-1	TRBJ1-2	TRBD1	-	TGTGCCAGCAGTACAGGGGTTACCTTC	CASSTGVTF
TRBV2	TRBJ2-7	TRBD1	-	TGTGCCAGCCTCGGCGCCGGGACAGTGACCGCCGAGCAGTACTTC	CASLGAGTVTAEQYF
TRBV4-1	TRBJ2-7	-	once	TGCGCCAGCAGCCAAGATAGACAGTACGAGCAGTACTTC	CASSQDRQYEQYF
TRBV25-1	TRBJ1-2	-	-	TGTGCCAGCAGTGAATACCCGGGGGCCGATGGCTACACCTTC	CASSEYPGADGYTF
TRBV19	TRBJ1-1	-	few	TGTGCCAGTAGTGCACAGGGCGCTGAAGCTTTCTTT	CASSAQGAEAFF
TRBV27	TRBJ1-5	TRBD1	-	TGTGCCAGCAGTGGATTGGACAGGGGCCTCGCTCAGCCCCAGCATTTT	CASSGLDRGLAQPQHF
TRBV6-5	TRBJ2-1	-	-	TGTGCCAGCAGATCAGGGTTGGGTGAGCAGTTCTTC	CASRSGLGEQFF
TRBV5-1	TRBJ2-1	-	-	TGCGCCAGCAGCTTCCGGGAGAACAATGAGCAGTTCTTC	CASSFRENNEQFF
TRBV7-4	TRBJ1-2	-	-	TGTGCCAGCAGCTTATCGATGGCCCCCGATGGCTACACCTTC	CASSLSMAPDGYTF
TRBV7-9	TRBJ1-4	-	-	TGTGCCAGCAGCTTAAGGGTTAATGAAAAACTGTTTTTT	CASSLRVNEKLFF
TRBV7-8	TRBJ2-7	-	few	TGTGCCAGCAGCCCGTATCAGGGTCCCTCTTGGGAGCAGTACTTC	CASSPYQGPSWEQYF
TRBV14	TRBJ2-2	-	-	TGTGCCAGCAGCCAAGTCTATGGTGGGGAGCTGTTTTTT	CASSQVYGGELFF
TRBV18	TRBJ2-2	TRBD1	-	TGTGCCAGCTCTCCACTGGACAGGGGCACCGGGGAGCTGTTTTTT	CASSPLDRGTGELFF